Listed below are T cell receptor beta chains from one sample, sequenced in a study of immune characterization of retroperitoneal liposarcoma. TCRdb re-analysed the PCR reads in MiXCR, keeping a single row per CDR3 protein. Here the sample spans 4,500 or so distinct CDR3 sequences, roughly 35% being singletons. Sequenced material: tumor tissue. These receptors were collected from a male donor with retroperitoneal liposarcoma. The CDR3 runs from the conserved cysteine through the conserved F or W. The order of the fields is D gene, J gene, V gene, clone size, CDR3 DNA, CDR3 protein. D genes are given only for firm matches. Clone size is stated in some rows and not others, as once, few, many or a class when expanded.

NA	TRBJ2-1	TRBV7-9	large	TGTGCCAGCAGCTCTGACCGAGTCTACGAGCAGTTCTTC	CASSSDRVYEQFF
TRBD2	TRBJ2-1	TRBV20-1	few	TGCAGTGCTGTGCTGGGGACTAGCGGGCAAGAGACCCAGTTCTTC	CSAVLGTSGQETQFF
NA	TRBJ1-4	TRBV6-1	many	TGTGCCAGCTCGAGAAAAGACAGCTCCAATGAAAAACTGTTTTTT	CASSRKDSSNEKLFF
NA	TRBJ2-6	TRBV6-8	NA	TGTGCCAGCAGTTACCCGTCCGGGGAGTCACTAAACGTCCTGACTTTC	CASSYPSGESLNVLTF
TRBD2	TRBJ2-7	TRBV18	many	TGTGCCAGCTCACCTGGGACTACCCCTACCTACGAGCAGTACTTC	CASSPGTTPTYEQYF
NA	TRBJ2-5	TRBV30	NA	TGTGCCTGGAGTCCTGGGAGCGGGCTGCAAGAGACCCAGTACTTC	CAWSPGSGLQETQYF
NA	TRBJ2-3	TRBV6-1	NA	TGTGCCAGCAGAGTGGACGGAGAAGATACGCAGTATTTT	CASRVDGEDTQYF
TRBD2	TRBJ2-5	TRBV7-6	many	TGTGCCAGCAGCTTAGACTTACTAGCGGGAACGGGGAGAGAGACCCAGTACTTC	CASSLDLLAGTGRETQYF
NA	TRBJ1-2	TRBV12-3/TRBV12-4	NA	TGTGCCAGCAGTTCGGGACTAACCAACTATGGCTACACCTTC	CASSSGLTNYGYTF
NA	TRBJ2-2	TRBV6-1	NA	TGTGCCAGCAGTGAAAAGGACACCGGGGAGCTGTTTTTT	CASSEKDTGELFF
TRBD2	TRBJ2-7	TRBV4-1	many	TGCGCCAGCAGCCAGGGACTAGCGGGGCCCTACGAGCAGTACTTC	CASSQGLAGPYEQYF
TRBD2	TRBJ2-1	TRBV6-6	medium-sized	TGTGCCAGCAGTTACCGCCGAGGGACTAGCGGGCAAGAGACCCAGTTCTTC	CASSYRRGTSGQETQFF
TRBD2	TRBJ2-1	TRBV3-1	many	TGTGCCAGCAGCCAAGGACTAGCGGGAGGGTTAACTGAGCAGTTCTTC	CASSQGLAGGLTEQFF
TRBD2	TRBJ2-1	TRBV10-3	NA	TGTGCCATCACGCCTAGCGGGAGGAATTATGAGCAGTTCTTC	CAITPSGRNYEQFF
TRBD2	TRBJ2-7	TRBV6-1	large	TGTGCCAGCAGTGGGACACTTGGACTAGTGATCGAGCAGTACTTC	CASSGTLGLVIEQYF
TRBD2	TRBJ2-3	TRBV7-2	many	TGTGCCAGCAGCTTAGGCGGGGGGTTTTACACAGATACGCAGTATTTT	CASSLGGGFYTDTQYF
NA	TRBJ2-1	TRBV6-5	NA	TGTGCCAGCAGTTACTCGACTCAGGGGTTATACAATGAGCAGTTCTTC	CASSYSTQGLYNEQFF
TRBD2	TRBJ2-1	TRBV6-6	NA	TGTGCCAGCAGTAAACTAGCGGGCTCCTACGAGCAGTTCTTC	CASSKLAGSYEQFF
TRBD1	TRBJ2-1	TRBV7-2	medium-sized	TGTGCCAGCAGCCTGGGACAGGACTACAATGAGCAGTTCTTC	CASSLGQDYNEQFF
NA	TRBJ2-5	TRBV6-1	NA	TGTGCCAGCAGTGAAGCGCGGCGTTTCGGGACCCAGTACTTC	CASSEARRFGTQYF
TRBD1	TRBJ2-7	TRBV6-1	NA	TGTGCCAGCAGCCGCGGACAGGACTCCCCGCGGTACTTC	CASSRGQDSPRYF
NA	TRBJ2-1	TRBV7-9	medium-sized	TGTGCCAGCAGCCCACGAGGGTCTCAAGAGACCCAGTTCTTC	CASSPRGSQETQFF
TRBD1	TRBJ2-2	TRBV6-6	NA	TGTGCCAGCAGGAAGGGGGCGGACGGGGAGCTGTTTTTT	CASRKGADGELFF
TRBD2	TRBJ2-1	TRBV12-3/TRBV12-4	NA	TGTGCCAGCAGTTTTAGCGGACTCTCGGGACTAAATGAGCAGTTCTTC	CASSFSGLSGLNEQFF
NA	TRBJ2-3	TRBV25-1	medium-sized	TGTGCCAGCAGTGAGGGTTATGTCGGGATGAGCACAGATACGCAGTATTTT	CASSEGYVGMSTDTQYF
TRBD2	TRBJ2-1	TRBV11-3	few	TGTGCCAGCAGCTTAGGTTTAGGACTAGCGGAAGATGAGCAGTTCTTC	CASSLGLGLAEDEQFF
NA	TRBJ2-1	TRBV11-3	medium-sized	TGTGCCAGCAGCCCGGTTTATTGCCCCTGGCTAGCCAAAAACATTCAGTTCTTC	CASSPVYCPWLAKNIQFF
TRBD1	TRBJ2-2	TRBV11-3	NA	TGTGCCAGCAGCTTACCCGGGACAGGGGTGAACACCGGGGAGCTGTTTTTT	CASSLPGTGVNTGELFF
TRBD2	TRBJ2-1	TRBV6-1	NA	TGTGCCAGCAGCCCCGGACTAGTCCGCGAGACCCAGTTCTTC	CASSPGLVRETQFF
TRBD2	TRBJ2-7	TRBV4-1	NA	TGCGCCAGCAGCCAATCACTAGCGGGAGGAAGCGAGCAGTACTTC	CASSQSLAGGSEQYF
NA	TRBJ1-3	TRBV7-9	NA	TGTGCCAGCAGCCCCCGACGAGGTAGCCCTGGAAACACCATATATTTT	CASSPRRGSPGNTIYF
NA	TRBJ2-1	TRBV12-3/TRBV12-4	NA	TGTGCCAGCACCCCTCAGGGGTTAAACATTCAGTTATTC	CASTPQGLNIQLF
NA	TRBJ1-1	TRBV7-2	few	TGTGCCAGCAGCTTCGGATATAACACTGAAGCTTTCTTT	CASSFGYNTEAFF
NA	TRBJ2-1	TRBV27	NA	TGTGCCAGCAGCAATCTCAGGGTAAACGAGCAGTTCTTC	CASSNLRVNEQFF
TRBD1	TRBJ2-3	TRBV6-1	few	TGTGCCAGCAGTCGCAACCAGGGGGACGGGGCAGATACGCAGTATTTT	CASSRNQGDGADTQYF
TRBD2	TRBJ2-1	TRBV6-1	NA	TGTGCCAGCGCCAAACCGGGACTAGCGGTAAACAATGAGCAGTTCTTC	CASAKPGLAVNNEQFF
NA	TRBJ2-5	TRBV4-2	many	TGTGCCAGCAGCCAAGGCTACAATGAGCAGTACTTC	CASSQGYNEQYF
TRBD2	TRBJ2-1	TRBV6-1	few	TGTGCCAGCAGTTCTCCGAGCGGGGAGGGCCAAGAGACCCAGTTCTTC	CASSSPSGEGQETQFF
TRBD1	TRBJ1-6	TRBV6-1	few	TGTGCCAGCAGTGAAGCAAGGGGGCGGGTTTCACCCCTCCACTTT	CASSEARGRVSPLHF
TRBD2	TRBJ2-3	TRBV6-1	hyperexpanded	TGTGCCAGCAGTTATCAGGCGGGAGTACCGCAGTATTTT	CASSYQAGVPQYF
NA	TRBJ2-5	TRBV7-3	medium-sized	TGTGCCAGCAGCACTCACTACGGAGAGACCCAGTACTTC	CASSTHYGETQYF
NA	TRBJ2-1	TRBV6-6	NA	TGTGCCAGCAGTTACTCGACGGGTCCCTACGAGCAGTTCTTC	CASSYSTGPYEQFF